These T cell receptor beta chains were read from a single sample in a study of shared clonotypes between healthy human individuals. Method: immunoSEQ multiplex PCR; TCRdb's copy keeps in-frame clones and lacks some. The sample has roughly 120,000 clones; approximately 70% are singletons. The sequenced material came from memory CD8+ T cells sorted from blood. These receptor sequences come from a woman aged 25-40 years in good health. Each CDR3 is given with its conserved first and last residue. A D gene is named only where the DNA matches it firmly. Only part of the rows carry a size: once, few, many, or a class if the clone is expanded.

v_gene	j_gene	abundance	d_gene	CDR3aa	CDR3nt
TRBV7-9	TRBJ2-1	-	TRBD2	CASSLGASGSTYNEQFF	TGTGCCAGCAGCTTAGGGGCTAGCGGGAGCACCTACAATGAGCAGTTCTTC
TRBV5-1	TRBJ2-7	-	TRBD2	CASSLGTSGRARTYEQYF	TGCGCCAGCAGCTTGGGGACTAGCGGGAGGGCCAGGACCTACGAGCAGTACTTC
TRBV9	TRBJ2-7	-	TRBD2	CASSASAGAYEQYF	TGTGCCAGCAGCGCCAGCGCGGGGGCCTACGAGCAGTACTTC
TRBV2	TRBJ2-7	-	-	CASSEALRTPTYEQYF	TGTGCCAGCAGTGAAGCGCTTAGGACTCCCACCTACGAGCAGTACTTC
TRBV10-3	TRBJ2-7	once	TRBD1	CAIRERGPLYEQYF	TGTGCCATCAGAGAGAGGGGGCCACTCTACGAGCAGTACTTC
TRBV2	TRBJ1-3	many	-	CASSDETVAGNTIYF	TGTGCCAGCAGTGACGAGACAGTGGCTGGAAACACCATATATTTT
TRBV6-4	TRBJ2-7	once	TRBD2	CATSRTSENYEQYF	TGTGCCACCAGTAGGACTAGCGAGAACTACGAGCAGTACTTC
TRBV6-1	TRBJ2-3	-	-	CASSEAGGSGTDTQYF	TGTGCCAGCAGTGAAGCGGGGGGTTCGGGCACAGATACGCAGTATTTT
TRBV7-2	TRBJ2-7	-	-	CASSPSYEQYF	TGTGCCAGCAGCCCGTCCTACGAGCAGTACTTC
TRBV4-1	TRBJ2-1	-	-	CASSQGPADHNEQFF	TGCGCCAGCAGCCAAGGCCCAGCGGACCACAATGAGCAGTTCTTC
TRBV5-1	TRBJ2-1	-	-	CASSHHTDSYNEQFF	TGCGCCAGCAGCCATCACACCGACTCCTACAATGAGCAGTTCTTC
TRBV5-8	TRBJ2-7	-	-	CASLHGVAFAVYEQYF	TGTGCCAGCCTCCATGGGGTGGCTTTCGCGGTCTACGAGCAGTACTTC
TRBV6-4	TRBJ2-3	-	TRBD2	CASSATLAGATDTQYF	TGTGCCAGCAGTGCAACCTTAGCGGGAGCCACAGATACGCAGTATTTT
TRBV28	TRBJ2-1	few	TRBD2	CASSEQTRLAEQFF	TGTGCCAGCAGTGAGCAGACCAGACTAGCGGAGCAGTTCTTC
TRBV19	TRBJ2-1	-	-	CASSIGGLSSSYNEQFF	TGTGCCAGTAGTATAGGTGGACTTTCGAGCTCCTACAATGAGCAGTTCTTC
TRBV6-1	TRBJ2-3	few	-	CASSAGVADTQYF	TGTGCCAGCAGTGCGGGAGTGGCAGATACGCAGTATTTT
TRBV18	TRBJ2-2	-	TRBD2	CASSQDDSGMNTGELFF	TGTGCCAGCTCTCAAGACGATAGCGGGATGAACACCGGGGAGCTGTTTTTT
TRBV6-1	TRBJ2-3	many	-	CASRNREGTDTQYF	TGTGCCAGCAGGAACAGGGAGGGCACAGATACGCAGTATTTT